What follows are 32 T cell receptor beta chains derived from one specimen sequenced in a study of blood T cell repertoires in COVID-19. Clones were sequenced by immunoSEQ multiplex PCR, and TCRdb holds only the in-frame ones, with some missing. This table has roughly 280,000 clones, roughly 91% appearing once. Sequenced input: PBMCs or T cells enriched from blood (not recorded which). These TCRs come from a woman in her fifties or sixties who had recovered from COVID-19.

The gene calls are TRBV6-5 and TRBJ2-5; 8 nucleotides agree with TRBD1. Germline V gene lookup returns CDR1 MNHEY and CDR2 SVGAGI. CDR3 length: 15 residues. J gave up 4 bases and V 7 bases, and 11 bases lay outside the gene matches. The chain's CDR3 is CASMSGGGGGETQYF. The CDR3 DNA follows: TGTGCCAGCATGTCAGGGGGCGGAGGTGGAGAGACCCAGTACTTC.

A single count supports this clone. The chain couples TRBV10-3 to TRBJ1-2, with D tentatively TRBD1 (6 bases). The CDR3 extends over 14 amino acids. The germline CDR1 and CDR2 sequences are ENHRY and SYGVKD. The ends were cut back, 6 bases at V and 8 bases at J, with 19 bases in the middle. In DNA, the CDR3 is TGTGCCATCAGCCTCCCAGGGGAGAAAATCGGCTACACCTTC. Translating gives CAISLPGEKIGYTF.

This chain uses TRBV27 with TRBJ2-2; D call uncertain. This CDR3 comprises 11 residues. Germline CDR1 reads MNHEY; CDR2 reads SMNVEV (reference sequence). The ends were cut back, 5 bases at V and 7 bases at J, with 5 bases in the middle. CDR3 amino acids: CASSAYGELFF. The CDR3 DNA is TGTGCCAGCAGTGCCTACGGGGAGCTGTTTTTT.

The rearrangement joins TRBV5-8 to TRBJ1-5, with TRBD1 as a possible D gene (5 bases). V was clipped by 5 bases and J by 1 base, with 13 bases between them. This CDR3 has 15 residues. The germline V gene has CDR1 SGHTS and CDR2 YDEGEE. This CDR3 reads CASSYTGASNQPQHF. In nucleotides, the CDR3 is TGTGCCAGCAGTTACACAGGTGCAAGCAATCAGCCCCAGCATTTT.

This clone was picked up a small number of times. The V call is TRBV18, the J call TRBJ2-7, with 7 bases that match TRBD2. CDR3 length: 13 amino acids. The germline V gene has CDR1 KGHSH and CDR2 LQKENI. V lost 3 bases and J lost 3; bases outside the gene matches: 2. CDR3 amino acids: CASSPGEGYEQYF. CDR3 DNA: TGTGCCAGCTCACCGGGGGAGGGCTACGAGCAGTACTTC. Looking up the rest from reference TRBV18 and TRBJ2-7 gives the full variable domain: NAGVMQNPRHLVRRRGQEARLRCSPMKGHSHVYWYRQLPEEGLKFMVYLQKENIIDESGMPKERFSAEFPKEGPSILRIQQVVRGDSAAYFCASSPGEGYEQYFGPGTRLTVT.

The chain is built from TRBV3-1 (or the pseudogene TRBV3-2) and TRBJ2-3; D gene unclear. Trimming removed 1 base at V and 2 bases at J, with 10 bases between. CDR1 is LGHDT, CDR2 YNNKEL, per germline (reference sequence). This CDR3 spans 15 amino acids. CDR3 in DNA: TGTGCCAGCAGCCAAGTCCCGCGGTTCACAGATACGCAGTATTTT. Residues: CASSQVPRFTDTQYF.

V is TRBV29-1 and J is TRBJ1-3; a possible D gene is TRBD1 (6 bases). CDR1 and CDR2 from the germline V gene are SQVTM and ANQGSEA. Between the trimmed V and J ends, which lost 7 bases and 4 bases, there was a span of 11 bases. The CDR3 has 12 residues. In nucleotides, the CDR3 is TGCAGCGCGGACAGTGACGGAAACACCATATATTTT. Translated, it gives CSADSDGNTIYF.

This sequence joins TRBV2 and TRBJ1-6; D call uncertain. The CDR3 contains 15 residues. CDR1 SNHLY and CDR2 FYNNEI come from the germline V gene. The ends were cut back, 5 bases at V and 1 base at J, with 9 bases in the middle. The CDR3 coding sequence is TGTGCCAGCAGTCGGGGAGGTTCCTATAATTCACCCCTCCACTTT. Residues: CASSRGGSYNSPLHF.

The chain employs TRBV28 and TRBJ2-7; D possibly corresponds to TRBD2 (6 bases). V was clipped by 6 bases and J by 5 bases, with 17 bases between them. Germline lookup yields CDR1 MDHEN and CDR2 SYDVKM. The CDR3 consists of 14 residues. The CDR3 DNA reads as TGTGCCAGCAGATTCAGTCGGGAGTTTAACGAGCAGTACTTC. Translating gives CASRFSREFNEQYF.

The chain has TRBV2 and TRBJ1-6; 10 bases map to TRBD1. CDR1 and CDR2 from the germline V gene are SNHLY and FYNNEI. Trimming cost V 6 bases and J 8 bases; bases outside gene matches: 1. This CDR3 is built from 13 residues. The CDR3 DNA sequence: TGTGCCAGCAGGGACAGGGGGGATTCACCCCTCCACTTT. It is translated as CASRDRGDSPLHF.

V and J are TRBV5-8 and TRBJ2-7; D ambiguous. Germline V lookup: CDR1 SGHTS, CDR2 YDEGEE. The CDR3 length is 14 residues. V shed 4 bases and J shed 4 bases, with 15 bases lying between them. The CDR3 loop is CASSRRGGAYEQYF. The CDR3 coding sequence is TGTGCCAGCAGCCGACGCGGCGGCGCATACGAGCAGTACTTC.

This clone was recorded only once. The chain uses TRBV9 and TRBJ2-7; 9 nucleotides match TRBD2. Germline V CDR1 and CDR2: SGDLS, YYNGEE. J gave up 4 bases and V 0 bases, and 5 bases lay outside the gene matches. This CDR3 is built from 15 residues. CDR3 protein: CASSVDAGGLYEQYF. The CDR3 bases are TGTGCCAGCAGCGTAGATGCGGGGGGGCTGTACGAGCAGTACTTC.

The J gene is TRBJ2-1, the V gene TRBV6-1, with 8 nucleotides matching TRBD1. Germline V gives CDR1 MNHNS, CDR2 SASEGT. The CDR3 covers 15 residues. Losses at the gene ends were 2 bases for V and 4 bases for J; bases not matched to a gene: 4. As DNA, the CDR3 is TGTGCCAGCAGTGAAAGCCACAGGGGGTACAATGAGCAGTTCTTC. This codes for CASSESHRGYNEQFF.

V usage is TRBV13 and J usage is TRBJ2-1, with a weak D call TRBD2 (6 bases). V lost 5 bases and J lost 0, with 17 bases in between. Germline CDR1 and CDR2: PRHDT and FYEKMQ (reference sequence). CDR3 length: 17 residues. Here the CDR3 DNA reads TGTGCCAGCAGCCCTGTAACAGCGGGCCTCTCCTACAATGAGCAGTTCTTC. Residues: CASSPVTAGLSYNEQFF.

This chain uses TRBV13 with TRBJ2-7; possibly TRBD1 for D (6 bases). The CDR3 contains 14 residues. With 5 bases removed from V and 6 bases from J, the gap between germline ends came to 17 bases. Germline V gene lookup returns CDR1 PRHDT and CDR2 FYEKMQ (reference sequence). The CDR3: CASSHRDGFAEQYF. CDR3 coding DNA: TGTGCCAGCAGCCACAGGGACGGCTTCGCCGAGCAGTACTTC.

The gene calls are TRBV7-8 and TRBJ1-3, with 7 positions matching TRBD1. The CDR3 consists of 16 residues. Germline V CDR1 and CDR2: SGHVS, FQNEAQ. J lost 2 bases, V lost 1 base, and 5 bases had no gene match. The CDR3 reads CASSLVGQGAGNTIYF. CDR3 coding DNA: TGTGCCAGCAGCTTAGTGGGTCAGGGGGCTGGAAACACCATATATTTT.

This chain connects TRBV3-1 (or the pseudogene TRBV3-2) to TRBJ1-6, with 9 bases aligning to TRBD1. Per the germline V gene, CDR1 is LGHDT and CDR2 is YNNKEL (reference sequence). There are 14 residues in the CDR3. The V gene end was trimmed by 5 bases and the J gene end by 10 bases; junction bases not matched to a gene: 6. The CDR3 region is CASSRGQGQSPLHF. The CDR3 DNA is TGTGCCAGCAGCAGGGGACAGGGCCAGTCACCCCTCCACTTT.

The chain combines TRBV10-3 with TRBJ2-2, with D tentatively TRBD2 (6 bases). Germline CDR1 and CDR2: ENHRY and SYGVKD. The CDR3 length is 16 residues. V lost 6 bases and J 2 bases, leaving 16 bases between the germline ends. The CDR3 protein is CAISRQVGLNTGELFF. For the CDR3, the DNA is TGTGCCATCAGCAGGCAGGTGGGACTTAACACCGGGGAGCTGTTTTTT.

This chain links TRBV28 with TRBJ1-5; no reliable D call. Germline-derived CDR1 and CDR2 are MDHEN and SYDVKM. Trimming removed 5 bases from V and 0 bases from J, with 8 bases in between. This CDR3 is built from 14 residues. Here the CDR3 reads CASSLHSSNQPQHF. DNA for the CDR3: TGTGCCAGCAGTCTACACAGTAGCAATCAGCCCCAGCATTTT.

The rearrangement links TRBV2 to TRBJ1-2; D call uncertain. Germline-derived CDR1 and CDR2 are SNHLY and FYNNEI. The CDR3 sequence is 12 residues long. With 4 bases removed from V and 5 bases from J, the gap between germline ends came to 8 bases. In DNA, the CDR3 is TGTGCCAGCAGTGCCCGGTTATATGGCTACACCTTC. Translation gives CASSARLYGYTF.

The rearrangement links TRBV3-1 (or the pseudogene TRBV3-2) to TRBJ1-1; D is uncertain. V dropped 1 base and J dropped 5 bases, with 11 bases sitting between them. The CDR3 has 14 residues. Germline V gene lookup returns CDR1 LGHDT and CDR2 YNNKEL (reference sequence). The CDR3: CASSQGQEATEAFF. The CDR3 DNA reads TGTGCCAGCAGCCAAGGGCAGGAGGCAACTGAAGCTTTCTTT.

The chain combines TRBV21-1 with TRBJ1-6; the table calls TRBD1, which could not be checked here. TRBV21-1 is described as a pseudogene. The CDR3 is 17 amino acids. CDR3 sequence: CASSKGGQSRHNSPLHF. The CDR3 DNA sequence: TGTGCCAGCAGCAAAGGGGGCCAGAGTCGCCATAATTCACCCCTCCACTTT.

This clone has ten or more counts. The chain's CDR3 is CASSQDLVGYSGFYEQYF. Here the CDR3 DNA reads TGTGCCAGCAGCCAAGATCTTGTCGGTTATTCGGGTTTCTACGAGCAGTACTTC. V gene TRBV3-1 (or the pseudogene TRBV3-2) combines with J gene TRBJ2-7; D gene uncertain. Germline values: CDR1 LGHDT, CDR2 YNNKEL (reference sequence). CDR3 length: 18 residues. Trimming cost V 0 bases and J 3 bases, with 21 bases left between them.

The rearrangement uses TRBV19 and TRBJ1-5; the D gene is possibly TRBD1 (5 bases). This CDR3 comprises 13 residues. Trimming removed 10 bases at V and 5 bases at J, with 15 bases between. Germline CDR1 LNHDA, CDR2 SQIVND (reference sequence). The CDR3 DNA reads TGTGCCACCCTGAAGGGGCTTTATCAGCCCCAGCATTTT. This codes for CATLKGLYQPQHF.

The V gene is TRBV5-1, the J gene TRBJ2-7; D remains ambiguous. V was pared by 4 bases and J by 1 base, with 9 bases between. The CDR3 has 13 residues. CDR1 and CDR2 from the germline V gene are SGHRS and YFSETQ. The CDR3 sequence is CASSVDGSYEQYF. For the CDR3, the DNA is TGCGCCAGCAGCGTCGACGGGTCCTACGAGCAGTACTTC. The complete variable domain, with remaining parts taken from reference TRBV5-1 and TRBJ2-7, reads KAGVTQTPRYLIKTRGQQVTLSCSPISGHRSVSWYQQTPGQGLQFLFEYFSETQRNKGNFPGRFSGRQFSNSRSEMNVSTLELGDSALYLCASSVDGSYEQYFGPGTRLTVT.

DNA of the CDR3: TGTGCCAGCTCAACTCGACAGGGAGACACTGAAGCTTTCTTT. Protein sequence: CASSTRQGDTEAFF. J is TRBJ1-1 and V is TRBV18, with 7 bases aligning to TRBD1. This CDR3 is 14 amino acids long. Unmatched junction bases numbered 6, after V lost 5 bases and J lost 3 bases. CDR1 is KGHSH and CDR2 is LQKENI in the germline V gene.

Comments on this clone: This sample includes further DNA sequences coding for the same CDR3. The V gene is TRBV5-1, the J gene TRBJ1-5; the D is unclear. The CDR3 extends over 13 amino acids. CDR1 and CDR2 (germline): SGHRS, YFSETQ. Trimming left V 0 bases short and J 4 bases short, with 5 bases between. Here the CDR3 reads CASSLGPNQPQHF. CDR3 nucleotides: TGCGCCAGCAGCTTGGGGCCGAATCAGCCCCAGCATTTT. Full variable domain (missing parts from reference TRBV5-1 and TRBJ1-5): KAGVTQTPRYLIKTRGQQVTLSCSPISGHRSVSWYQQTPGQGLQFLFEYFSETQRNKGNFPGRFSGRQFSNSRSEMNVSTLELGDSALYLCASSLGPNQPQHFGDGTRLSIL.

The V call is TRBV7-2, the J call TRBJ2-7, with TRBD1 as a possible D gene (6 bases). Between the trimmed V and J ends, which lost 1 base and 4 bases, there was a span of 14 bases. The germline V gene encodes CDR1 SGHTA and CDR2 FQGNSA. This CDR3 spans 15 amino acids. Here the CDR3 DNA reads TGTGCCAGCAGCTTAGGACCAGGGGACGGGTACGAGCAGTACTTC. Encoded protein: CASSLGPGDGYEQYF. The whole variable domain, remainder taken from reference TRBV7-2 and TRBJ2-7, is GAGVSQSPSNKVTEKGKDVELRCDPISGHTALYWYRQSLGQGLEFLIYFQGNSAPDKSGLPSDRFSAERTGGSVSTLTIQRTQQEDSAVYLCASSLGPGDGYEQYFGPGTRLTVT.

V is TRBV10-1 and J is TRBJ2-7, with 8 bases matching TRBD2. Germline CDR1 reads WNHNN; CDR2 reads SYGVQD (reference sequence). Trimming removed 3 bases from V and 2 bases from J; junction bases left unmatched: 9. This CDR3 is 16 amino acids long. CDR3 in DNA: TGCGCCAGCAGTGAATTTCAGCGGGGGCCCCCCTACGAGCAGTACTTC. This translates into CASSEFQRGPPYEQYF.

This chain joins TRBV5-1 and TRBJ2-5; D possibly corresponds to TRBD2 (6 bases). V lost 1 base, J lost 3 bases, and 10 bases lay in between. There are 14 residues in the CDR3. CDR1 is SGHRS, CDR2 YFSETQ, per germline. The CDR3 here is CASSLLAEEETQYF. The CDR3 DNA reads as TGCGCCAGCAGCTTGTTAGCGGAGGAAGAGACCCAGTACTTC.

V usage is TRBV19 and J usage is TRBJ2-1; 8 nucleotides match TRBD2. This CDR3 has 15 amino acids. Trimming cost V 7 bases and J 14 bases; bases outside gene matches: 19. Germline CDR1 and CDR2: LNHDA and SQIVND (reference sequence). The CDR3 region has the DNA TGTGCCAGTAAATTCAGTGGGACTTTAGCGGGGCAGGAGTTCTTC. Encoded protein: CASKFSGTLAGQEFF.

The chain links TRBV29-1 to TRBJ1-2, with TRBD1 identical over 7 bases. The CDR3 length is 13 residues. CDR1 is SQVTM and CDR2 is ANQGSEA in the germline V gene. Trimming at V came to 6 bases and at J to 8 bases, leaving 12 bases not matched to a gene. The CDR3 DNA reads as TGCAGCGTGGGACAGAACACTCCTAGAGGCTACACCTTC. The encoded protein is CSVGQNTPRGYTF.